The 18 T cell receptor beta chains reported below all come from one sample, sequenced in a study of blood T cell repertoires in COVID-19. Profiling relied on immunoSEQ multiplex PCR, and the TCRdb table lists in-frame clones only, not all of them. The sample carries roughly 160,000 clones, over 80% recorded once. The specimen was peripheral blood. These receptors originate from an older woman with acute or convalescent COVID-19.

The V and J genes are TRBV9 and TRBJ1-5; 8 bases agree with TRBD1. Trimming at V came to 3 bases and at J to 3 bases, leaving 5 bases not matched to a gene. This CDR3 region has 15 residues. Per the germline V gene, CDR1 is SGDLS and CDR2 is YYNGEE. The CDR3 is CASSAGQAFNQPQHF. In nucleotides, the CDR3 is TGTGCCAGCAGCGCGGGACAGGCCTTCAATCAGCCCCAGCATTTT.

This rearrangement joins TRBV3-1 (or the pseudogene TRBV3-2) to TRBJ1-5; 7 positions match TRBD1. This CDR3 has 13 residues. Germline CDR1 and CDR2: LGHDT and YNNKEL (reference sequence). V lost 5 bases to trimming and J lost 6 bases; unmatched junction nucleotides: 4. DNA of the CDR3: TGTGCCAGCAGCACAGGGGACAGTCAGCCCCAGCATTTT. Protein product: CASSTGDSQPQHF.

The CDR3 loop reads CASSLGLAGAGGPQYF. The CDR3 bases are TGTGCCAGCAGCTTAGGCCTAGCGGGAGCCGGGGGGCCCCAGTACTTC. J is TRBJ2-5 and V is TRBV7-6, with 10 bases aligning to TRBD2. The CDR3 length is 16 residues. V was clipped by 1 base and J by 9 bases; unmatched bases: 11. Germline V CDR1 and CDR2: SGHVS, FNYEAQ.

This clone came up a few times. V gene TRBV10-3 combines with J gene TRBJ2-1; D is possibly TRBD1 (5 bases). This CDR3 spans 15 amino acids. V lost 6 bases, J lost 5 bases, and 17 bases lay in between. In germline, CDR1 is ENHRY, CDR2 SYGVKD. As DNA, the CDR3 is TGTGCCATCAGCGCGAGTGAAGGGGCCGACAATGAGCAGTTCTTC. Its protein product is CAISASEGADNEQFF.

This clone was detected only once. The rearrangement joins TRBV29-1 to TRBJ1-1, with 7 bases lining up with TRBD1. The trim removed 7 bases at V and 0 bases at J, leaving 8 bases unmatched. From germline, CDR1 is SQVTM and CDR2 ANQGSEA. The CDR3 is 14 residues long. This CDR3 is CSAGGTAMNTEAFF. DNA for the CDR3: TGCAGCGCTGGAGGGACAGCCATGAACACTGAAGCTTTCTTT.

This clone has just a few counts. This chain links TRBV15 with TRBJ1-2; possible D gene TRBD1, 6 bases. From germline, CDR1 is LNHNV and CDR2 YYDKDF (reference sequence). This CDR3 contains 14 residues. V gave up 9 bases and J gave up 4 bases, with 18 bases separating them. The CDR3 sequence is CATWGQGAVYGYTF. The CDR3 nucleotides read TGTGCCACTTGGGGGCAGGGAGCAGTCTATGGCTACACCTTC. Using reference TRBV15 and TRBJ1-2 for the parts outside the CDR3, the full variable domain is DAMVIQNPRYQVTQFGKPVTLSCSQTLNHNVMYWYQQKSSQAPKLLFHYYDKDFNNEADTPDNFQSRRPNTSFCFLDIRSPGLGDTAMYLCATWGQGAVYGYTFGSGTRLTVV.

This sequence joins TRBV27 and TRBJ1-1; D is unclear. There are 14 residues in the CDR3. Per germline, CDR1 MNHEY and CDR2 SMNVEV (reference sequence). V lost 2 bases and J lost 0, with 7 bases in between. The CDR3 sequence: CASSLAVMNTEAFF. In nucleotides, the CDR3 is TGTGCCAGCAGTTTAGCGGTGATGAACACTGAAGCTTTCTTT.

The chain employs TRBV6-6 and TRBJ2-7; no clear D. Trimming took 5 bases from V and 1 from J, leaving 3 bases between them. The CDR3 is 11 amino acids. Germline CDR1 reads MNHNY; CDR2 reads SVGAGI (reference sequence). CDR3 residues: CASSPSYEQYF. CDR3 nucleotides: TGTGCCAGCAGTCCATCCTACGAGCAGTACTTC.

The V gene is TRBV30, the J gene TRBJ1-3, with D possibly TRBD1 on 5 matching bases. The germline CDR1 and CDR2 sequences are GTSNPN and SVGIG (reference sequence). The CDR3 is made up of 13 amino acids. Trimming stripped 5 bases from V and 0 bases from J, with 8 bases between. The CDR3 protein is CAWDRASGNTIYF. CDR3 DNA: TGTGCCTGGGACAGAGCCTCTGGAAACACCATATATTTT. The variable domain in full, with the rest retrieved from reference TRBV30 and TRBJ1-3, is SQTIHQWPATLVQPVGSPLSLECTVEGTSNPNLYWYRQAAGRGLQLLFYSVGIGQISSEVPQNLSASRPQDRQFILSSKKLLLSDSGFYLCAWDRASGNTIYFGEGSWLTVV.

V is TRBV27 and J is TRBJ2-5; the match to TRBD1 covers 8 bases. CDR1 is MNHEY, CDR2 SMNVEV, per germline (reference sequence). Germline trimming cut 7 bases from V and 4 bases from J; bases unmatched to any gene: 8. The CDR3 is 14 residues long. The CDR3 loop is CASMDLQGGETQYF. CDR3 sequence (DNA): TGTGCCAGCATGGACTTACAGGGGGGAGAGACCCAGTACTTC.

V and J are TRBV7-2 and TRBJ2-1; 8 positions agree with TRBD2. Trimming removed 5 bases from V and 3 bases from J; junction bases left unmatched: 9. Germline V gene sequence: CDR1 SGHTA, CDR2 FQGNSA. The length of the CDR3 is 16 residues. CDR3 coding DNA: TGTGCCAGCAGCCTGAGGAGCGGGGGATACTACAATGAGCAGTTCTTC. It translates to CASSLRSGGYYNEQFF.

This clone occurred once. The rearrangement links TRBV5-6 to TRBJ1-4, with 10 bases identical to TRBD1. The CDR3 runs 16 residues. The J segment lost 1 base and the V segment lost 5 bases, leaving 5 bases of the junction unmatched. From germline, CDR1 is SGHDT and CDR2 YYEEEE. The CDR3 here is CASSYRDRGTNEKLFF. The CDR3 DNA follows: TGTGCCAGCAGTTACCGGGACAGGGGAACTAATGAAAAACTGTTTTTT.

This clone was recorded only once. J is TRBJ1-2 and V is TRBV6-5; no reliable D call. V lost 6 bases to trimming and J lost 4 bases, with 12 bases between them. This CDR3 region has 13 residues. Germline V gene lookup returns CDR1 MNHEY and CDR2 SVGAGI. The CDR3 here is CASSPNKPYGYTF. CDR3 coding DNA: TGTGCCAGCAGCCCAAATAAGCCCTATGGCTACACCTTC.

The genes are TRBV28 and TRBJ1-6; D unclear. V gave up 10 bases and J gave up 8 bases, with 12 bases separating them. Per the germline V gene, CDR1 is MDHEN and CDR2 is SYDVKM. The CDR3 has 12 amino acids. The DNA for the CDR3 is TGTGCCACCAATACTCCCCATTCACCCCTCCACTTT. Amino acid sequence: CATNTPHSPLHF.

To note about this clone: This CDR3 is also generated by other DNA sequences in the sample. The CDR3 reads CASSLAGGANTGELFF. In DNA, the CDR3 is TGTGCCAGCAGCTTAGCAGGCGGGGCGAACACCGGGGAGCTGTTTTTT. The genes are TRBV7-2 and TRBJ2-2, with D possibly matching TRBD2 (6 bases). From germline, CDR1 is SGHTA and CDR2 FQGNSA. This CDR3 is 16 amino acids long. The V end lost 0 bases, the J end lost 0 bases, and 8 bases lay between the germline ends.

This chain uses TRBV19 with TRBJ1-2; 10 bases map to TRBD1. Germline V gene lookup returns CDR1 LNHDA and CDR2 SQIVND (reference sequence). The CDR3 sequence is 14 residues long. V shed 5 bases, J shed 6 bases, and the junction held 6 bases outside the gene matches. CDR3 in amino acids: CASSPGQGVDGYTF. The CDR3 DNA is TGTGCCAGTAGTCCTGGACAGGGGGTTGATGGCTACACCTTC.

This chain links TRBV29-1 with TRBJ1-5; no clear D gene. The V gene lost 4 bases and the J gene lost 9 bases, with 16 bases spanning the gap. CDR1 is SQVTM and CDR2 is ANQGSEA in the germline V gene. This CDR3 has 13 amino acids. The CDR3 DNA sequence: TGCAGCGTTGTAGACGTTCAATCAGGGCCCCAGCATTTT. Translated, it gives CSVVDVQSGPQHF.

The V gene is TRBV9, the J gene TRBJ2-3, with D perhaps TRBD1 (6 bases). Trimming took off 5 bases at V and 2 bases at J, with 9 bases between the two ends. Germline loops: CDR1 SGDLS, CDR2 YYNGEE. This CDR3 region has 13 residues. This CDR3 reads CASSQGFTDTQYF. The DNA of the CDR3 is TGTGCCAGCAGTCAGGGGTTCACAGATACGCAGTATTTT.